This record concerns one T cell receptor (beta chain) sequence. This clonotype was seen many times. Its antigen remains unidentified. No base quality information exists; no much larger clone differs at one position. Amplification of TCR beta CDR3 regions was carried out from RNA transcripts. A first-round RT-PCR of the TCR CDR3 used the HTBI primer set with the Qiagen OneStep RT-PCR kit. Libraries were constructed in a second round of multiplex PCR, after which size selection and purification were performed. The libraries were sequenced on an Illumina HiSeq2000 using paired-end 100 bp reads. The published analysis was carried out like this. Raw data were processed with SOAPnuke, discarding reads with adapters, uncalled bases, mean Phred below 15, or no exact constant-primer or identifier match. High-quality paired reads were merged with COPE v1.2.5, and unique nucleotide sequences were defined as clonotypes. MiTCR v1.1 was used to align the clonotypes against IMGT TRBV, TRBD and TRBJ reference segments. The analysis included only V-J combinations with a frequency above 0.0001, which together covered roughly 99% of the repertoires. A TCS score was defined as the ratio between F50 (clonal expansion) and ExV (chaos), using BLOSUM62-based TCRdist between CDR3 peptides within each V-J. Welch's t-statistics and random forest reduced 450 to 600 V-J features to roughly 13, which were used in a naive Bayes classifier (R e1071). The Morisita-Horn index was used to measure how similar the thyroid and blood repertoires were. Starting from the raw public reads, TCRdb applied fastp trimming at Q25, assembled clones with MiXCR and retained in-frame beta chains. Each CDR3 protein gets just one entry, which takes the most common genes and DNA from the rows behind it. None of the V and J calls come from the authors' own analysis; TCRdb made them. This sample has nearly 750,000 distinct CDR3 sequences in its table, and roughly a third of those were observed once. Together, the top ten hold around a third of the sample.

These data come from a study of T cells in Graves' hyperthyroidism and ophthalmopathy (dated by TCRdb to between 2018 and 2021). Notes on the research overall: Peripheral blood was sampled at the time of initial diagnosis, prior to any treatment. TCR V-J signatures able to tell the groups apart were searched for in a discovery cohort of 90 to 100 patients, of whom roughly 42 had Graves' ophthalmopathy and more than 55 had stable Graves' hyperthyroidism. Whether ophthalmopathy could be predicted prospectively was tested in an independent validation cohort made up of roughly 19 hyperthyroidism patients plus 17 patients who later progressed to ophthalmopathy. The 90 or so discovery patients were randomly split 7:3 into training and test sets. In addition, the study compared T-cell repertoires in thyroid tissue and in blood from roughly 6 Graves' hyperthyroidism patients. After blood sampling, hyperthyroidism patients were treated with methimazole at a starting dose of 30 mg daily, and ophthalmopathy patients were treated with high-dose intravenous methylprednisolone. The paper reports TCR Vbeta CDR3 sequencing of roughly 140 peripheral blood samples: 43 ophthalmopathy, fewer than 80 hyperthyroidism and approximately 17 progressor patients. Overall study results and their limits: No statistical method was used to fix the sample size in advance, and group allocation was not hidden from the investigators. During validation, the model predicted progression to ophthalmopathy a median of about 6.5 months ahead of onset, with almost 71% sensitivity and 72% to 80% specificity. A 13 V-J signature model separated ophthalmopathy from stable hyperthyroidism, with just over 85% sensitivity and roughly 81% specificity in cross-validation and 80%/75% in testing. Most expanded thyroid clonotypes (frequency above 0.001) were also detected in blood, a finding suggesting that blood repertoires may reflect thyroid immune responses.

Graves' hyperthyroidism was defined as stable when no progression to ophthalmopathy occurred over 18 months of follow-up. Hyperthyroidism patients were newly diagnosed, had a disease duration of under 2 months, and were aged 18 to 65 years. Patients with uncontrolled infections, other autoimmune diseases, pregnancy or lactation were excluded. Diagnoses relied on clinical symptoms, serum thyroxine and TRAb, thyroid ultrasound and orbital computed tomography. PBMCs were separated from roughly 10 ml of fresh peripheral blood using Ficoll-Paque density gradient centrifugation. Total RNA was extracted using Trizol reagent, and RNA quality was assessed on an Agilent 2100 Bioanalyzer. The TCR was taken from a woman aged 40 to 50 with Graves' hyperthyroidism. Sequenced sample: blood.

CDR3 reads: CASSFPTSPLHF. The DNA sequence follows: TGTGCCAGCAGTTTCCCCACGTCACCCCTCCACTTT. The receptor chain draws on TRBV12-3 or TRBV12-4 and TRBJ1-6, with no reliable assignment of the D segment. Reading from cysteine to phenylalanine, the CDR3 counts 12 amino acids. The kept DNA is CDR3 alone, 36 bases in frame from the first base. V is cut by 3 bases and J by 10 bases, and the space between the germline ends is 7 bases.